These T cell receptor beta chains were read from a single sample in a study of T-cell reconstitution after alpha-beta-depleted transplantation in children. TCRdb analysed the PCR reads with MiXCR anew, one entry per CDR3 protein. The repertoire holds about 58,000 distinct CDR3 sequences, with approximately 43% as singletons. The sample in question was PBMCs, mostly from graft donor cells, obtained 360 days after TCRalphabeta/CD19-depleted stem cell transplant. Receptors were obtained from a male patient younger than 18 who had a stem cell transplant for acute lymphoblastic leukemia, so the T cells may come from the graft donor. CDR3s include the opening cysteine and the closing phenylalanine or tryptophan.

CDR3 length	V gene	J gene	CDR3 protein
12	TRBV18	TRBJ1-1	CASSLIDSKAFF
13	TRBV29-1	TRBJ1-1	CSVAGGDSTEAFF
9	TRBV27	TRBJ2-5	CASEETQYF
13	TRBV3-1	TRBJ1-4	CASSQAGNEKLFF
12	TRBV29-1	TRBJ2-7	CSVEARAREQYF
14	TRBV6-1	TRBJ2-1	CASSELPGGNEQFF
13	TRBV6-5	TRBJ2-7	CASSYAREYEQYF
16	TRBV20-1	TRBJ2-1	CSVAPGERSSYNEQFF
15	TRBV7-3	TRBJ2-1	CASPRYRDSYNEQFF
14	TRBV9	TRBJ1-1	CASSGGARATEAFF
13	TRBV20-1	TRBJ1-2	CSAIGQGGGGYTF
15	TRBV12-3/TRBV12-4	TRBJ2-1	CASSFSGRAYNEQFF
14	TRBV9	TRBJ2-7	CASSVADLSYEQYF
13	TRBV28	TRBJ2-1	CASSLSAGGEQFF
15	TRBV14	TRBJ2-1	CASSPLGQGMNEQFF
14	TRBV29-1	TRBJ2-5	CSVGGLAVQETQYF
12	TRBV12-3/TRBV12-4	TRBJ2-7	CASSPIHDEQYF
18	TRBV4-2	TRBJ2-1	CASSVASLAGGTYNEQFF
16	TRBV11-2	TRBJ2-5	CASSRLGQGNQETQYF
12	TRBV20-1	TRBJ2-5	CSATDWGETQYF
15	TRBV10-1	TRBJ2-1	CASSSNSGGYNEQFF
16	TRBV4-2	TRBJ2-1	CASSQEGRTSGIPKFF
18	TRBV21-1	TRBJ1-5	CASSPLPPRSVSNQPQHF
11	TRBV2	TRBJ2-1	CASSDPAEQFF
14	TRBV2	TRBJ2-5	CASSPLRVAETQYF
14	TRBV20-1	TRBJ2-1	CSAPTGFSYNEQFF
15	TRBV28	TRBJ1-1	CASSFRGARRTEAFF
19	TRBV9	TRBJ2-2	CASSSRGAGGLTNTGELFF
14	TRBV20-1	TRBJ2-1	CSARKSESYNEQFF
14	TRBV5-1	TRBJ2-7	CASSLMRVGYEQYF
13	TRBV29-1	TRBJ2-1	CSVGGVSYNEQFF
13	TRBV20-1	TRBJ2-3	CSAPTRPTDTQYF
12	TRBV29-1	TRBJ2-1	CSVWAERVEQFF
16	TRBV10-3	TRBJ2-5	CAISEGQAGARETQYF
14	TRBV28	TRBJ2-5	CASSQPGPGETQYF
15	TRBV12-3/TRBV12-4	TRBJ2-1	CASSPRAGPYNEQFF
15	TRBV7-6	TRBJ1-2	CASSPTGVDNYGYTF
15	TRBV20-1	TRBJ2-3	CSASTRGVPTDTQYF
15	TRBV29-1	TRBJ2-1	CSVEGGLADYNEQFF
14	TRBV12-3/TRBV12-4	TRBJ2-7	CASSLTSVSYEQYF
12	TRBV5-1	TRBJ2-7	CASSSTGFEQYF
13	TRBV4-1	TRBJ1-6	CASSHGRGSPLHF
16	TRBV5-1	TRBJ1-2	CASSPALGTGVKGYTF
14	TRBV5-1	TRBJ2-1	CASDSGTAYNEQFF
16	TRBV4-1	TRBJ1-5	CASSQDHQGWNQPQHF
16	TRBV12-3/TRBV12-4	TRBJ2-6	CASRTFREAGANVLTF
15	TRBV4-3	TRBJ2-2	CASSQGQGGTGELFF
13	TRBV5-6	TRBJ2-2	CASSLRGRGELFF
15	TRBV9	TRBJ2-3	CASSLSGSSTDTQYF
14	TRBV28	TRBJ2-7	CASSFRGHGHEQYF
14	TRBV27	TRBJ1-1	CASRRRTGLNEAFF
14	TRBV13	TRBJ1-1	CASSLTWGGSEAFF
13	TRBV5-8	TRBJ2-5	CASKDRYQETQYF
15	TRBV7-2	TRBJ1-1	CASSPALGVRTEAFF
14	TRBV9	TRBJ2-7	CASSVEQFSYEQYF